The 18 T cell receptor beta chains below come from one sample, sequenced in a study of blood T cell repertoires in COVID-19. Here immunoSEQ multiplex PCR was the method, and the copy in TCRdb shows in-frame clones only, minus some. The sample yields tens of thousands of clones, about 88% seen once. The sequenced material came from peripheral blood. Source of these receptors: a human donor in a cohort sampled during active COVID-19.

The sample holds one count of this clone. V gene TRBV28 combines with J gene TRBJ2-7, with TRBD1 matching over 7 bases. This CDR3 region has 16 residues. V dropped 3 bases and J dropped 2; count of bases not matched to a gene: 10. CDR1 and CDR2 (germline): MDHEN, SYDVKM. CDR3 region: CASSFAAWTGAYEQYF. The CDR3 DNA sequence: TGTGCCAGCAGTTTTGCCGCCTGGACAGGTGCCTACGAGCAGTACTTC.

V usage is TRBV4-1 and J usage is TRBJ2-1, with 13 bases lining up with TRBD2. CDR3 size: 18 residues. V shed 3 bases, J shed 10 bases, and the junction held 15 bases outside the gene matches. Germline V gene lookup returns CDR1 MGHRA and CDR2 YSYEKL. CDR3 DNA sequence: TGCGCCAGCAGCCAGCAATCCTCGGGACTAGCGGGGCGAGACGAGCAGTTCTTC. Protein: CASSQQSSGLAGRDEQFF.

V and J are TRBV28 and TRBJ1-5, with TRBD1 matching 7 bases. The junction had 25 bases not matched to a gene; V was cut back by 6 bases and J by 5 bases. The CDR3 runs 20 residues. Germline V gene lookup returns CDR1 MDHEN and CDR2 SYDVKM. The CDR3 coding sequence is TGTGCCAGCAGCTATAGTAGGGGGCGCCTGAGTCGGTCCCTTTATCAGCCCCAGCATTTT. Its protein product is CASSYSRGRLSRSLYQPQHF.

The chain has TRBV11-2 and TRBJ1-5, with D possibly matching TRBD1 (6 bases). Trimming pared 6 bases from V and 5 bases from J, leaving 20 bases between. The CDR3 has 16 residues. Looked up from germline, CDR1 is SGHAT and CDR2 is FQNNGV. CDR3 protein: CASSLIRGGEYQPQHF. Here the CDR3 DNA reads TGTGCCAGCAGTCTCATTAGGGGGGGGGAATATCAGCCCCAGCATTTT.

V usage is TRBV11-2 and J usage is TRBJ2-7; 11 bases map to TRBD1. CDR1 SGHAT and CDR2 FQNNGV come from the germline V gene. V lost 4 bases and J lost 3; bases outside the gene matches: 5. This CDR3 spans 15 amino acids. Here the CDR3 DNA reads TGTGCCAGCAGCTCGACGGACAGGGGGCTCTACGAGCAGTACTTC. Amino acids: CASSSTDRGLYEQYF.

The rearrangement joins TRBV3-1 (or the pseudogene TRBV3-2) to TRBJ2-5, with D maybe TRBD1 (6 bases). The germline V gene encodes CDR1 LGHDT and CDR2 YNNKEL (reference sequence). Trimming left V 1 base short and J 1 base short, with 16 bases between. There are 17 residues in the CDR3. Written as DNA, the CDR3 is TGTGCCAGCAGCCAAGGGGTCAGGGCAGGGGCCCAAGAGACCCAGTACTTC. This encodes CASSQGVRAGAQETQYF.

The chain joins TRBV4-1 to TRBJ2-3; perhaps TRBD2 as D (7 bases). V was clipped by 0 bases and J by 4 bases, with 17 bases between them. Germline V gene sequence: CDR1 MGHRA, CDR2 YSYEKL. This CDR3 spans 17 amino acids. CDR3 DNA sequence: TGCGCCAGCAGCCAAGACGGGGGGCACCCCGCCTCAGATACGCAGTATTTT. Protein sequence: CASSQDGGHPASDTQYF.

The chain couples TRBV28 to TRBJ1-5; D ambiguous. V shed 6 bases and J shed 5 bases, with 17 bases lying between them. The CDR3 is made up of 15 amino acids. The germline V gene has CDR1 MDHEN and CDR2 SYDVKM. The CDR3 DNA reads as TGTGCCAGCAGAATACGTCCGAACCCGGATCAGCCCCAGCATTTT. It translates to CASRIRPNPDQPQHF.

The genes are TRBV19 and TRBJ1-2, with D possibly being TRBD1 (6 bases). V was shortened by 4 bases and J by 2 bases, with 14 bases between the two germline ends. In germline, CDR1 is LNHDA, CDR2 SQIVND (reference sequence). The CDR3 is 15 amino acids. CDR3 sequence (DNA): TGTGCCAGTAGTAGGGGGGGCTCCTCCAACTATGGCTACACCTTC. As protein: CASSRGGSSNYGYTF.

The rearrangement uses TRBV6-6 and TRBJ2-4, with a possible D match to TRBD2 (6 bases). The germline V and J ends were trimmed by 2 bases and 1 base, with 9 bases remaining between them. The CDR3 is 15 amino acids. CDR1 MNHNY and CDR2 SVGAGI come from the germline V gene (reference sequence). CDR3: CASSYGEAAKNIQYF. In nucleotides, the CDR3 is TGTGCCAGCAGTTACGGGGAGGCTGCCAAAAACATTCAGTACTTC.

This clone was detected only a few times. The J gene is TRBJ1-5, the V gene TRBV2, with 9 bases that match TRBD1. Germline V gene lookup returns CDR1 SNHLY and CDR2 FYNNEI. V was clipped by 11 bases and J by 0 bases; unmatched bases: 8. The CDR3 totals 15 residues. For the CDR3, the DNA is TGTGCCTCCCGGGACAGGGATCATAGCAATCAGCCCCAGCATTTT. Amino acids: CASRDRDHSNQPQHF.

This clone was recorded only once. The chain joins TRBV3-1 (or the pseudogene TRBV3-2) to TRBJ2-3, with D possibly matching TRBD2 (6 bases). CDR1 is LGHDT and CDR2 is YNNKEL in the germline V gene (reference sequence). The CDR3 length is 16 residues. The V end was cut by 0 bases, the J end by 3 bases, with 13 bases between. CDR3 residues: CASSQDQVGGTDTQYF. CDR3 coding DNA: TGTGCCAGCAGCCAAGATCAGGTCGGGGGAACAGATACGCAGTATTTT.

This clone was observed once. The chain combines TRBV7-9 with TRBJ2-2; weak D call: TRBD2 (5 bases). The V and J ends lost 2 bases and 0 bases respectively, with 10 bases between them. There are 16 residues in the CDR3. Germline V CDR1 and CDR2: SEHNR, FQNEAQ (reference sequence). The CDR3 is CASSLYPGTNTGELFF. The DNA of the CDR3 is TGTGCCAGCAGCTTATATCCGGGAACGAACACCGGGGAGCTGTTTTTT.

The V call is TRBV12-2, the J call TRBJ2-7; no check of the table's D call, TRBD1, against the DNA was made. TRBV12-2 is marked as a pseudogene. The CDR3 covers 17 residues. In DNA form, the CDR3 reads TGTGCAAGTCGCGTTAGGCAACAGGGGGCATTAAGCTACGAGCAGTACTTC. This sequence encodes CASRVRQQGALSYEQYF.

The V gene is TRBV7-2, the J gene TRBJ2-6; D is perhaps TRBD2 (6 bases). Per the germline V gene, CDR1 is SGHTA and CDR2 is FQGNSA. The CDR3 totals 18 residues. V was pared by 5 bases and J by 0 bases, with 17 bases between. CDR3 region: CASSPLGTYSSGANVLTF. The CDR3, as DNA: TGTGCCAGCAGCCCCTTAGGGACTTACAGCTCTGGGGCCAACGTCCTGACTTTC.

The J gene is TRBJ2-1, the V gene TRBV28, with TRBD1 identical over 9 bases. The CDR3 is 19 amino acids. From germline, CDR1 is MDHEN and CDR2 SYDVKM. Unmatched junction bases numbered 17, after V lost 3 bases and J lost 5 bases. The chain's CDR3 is CASSFPLHQGQGFHNEQFF. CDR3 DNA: TGTGCCAGCAGTTTCCCCCTCCACCAAGGACAGGGGTTCCACAATGAGCAGTTCTTC.

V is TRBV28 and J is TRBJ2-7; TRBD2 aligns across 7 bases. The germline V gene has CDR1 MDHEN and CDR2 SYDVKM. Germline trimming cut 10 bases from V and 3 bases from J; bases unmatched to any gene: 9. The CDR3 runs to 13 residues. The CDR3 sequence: CATNGGRNYEQYF. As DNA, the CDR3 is TGTGCCACCAACGGGGGGAGGAACTACGAGCAGTACTTC.

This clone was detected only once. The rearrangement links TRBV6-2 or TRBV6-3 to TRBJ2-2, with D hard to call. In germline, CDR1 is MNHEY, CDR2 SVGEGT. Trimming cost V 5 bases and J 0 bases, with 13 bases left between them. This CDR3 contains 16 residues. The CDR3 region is CASSPKTPANTGELFF. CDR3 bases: TGTGCCAGCAGTCCAAAGACACCTGCGAACACCGGGGAGCTGTTTTTT.